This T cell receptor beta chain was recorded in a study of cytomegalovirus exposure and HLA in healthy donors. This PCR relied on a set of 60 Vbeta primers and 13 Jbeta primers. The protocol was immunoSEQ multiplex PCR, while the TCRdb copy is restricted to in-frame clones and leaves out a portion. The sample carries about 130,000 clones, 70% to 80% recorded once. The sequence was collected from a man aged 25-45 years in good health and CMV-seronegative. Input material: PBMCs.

The CDR3 sequence: CASSPHELVHNEQFF. CDR3 nucleotide sequence: TGTGCCAGCAGCCCGCATGAGCTGGTGCACAATGAGCAGTTCTTC. The chain joins TRBV9 to TRBJ2-1; D uncertain. The ends were cut back, 4 bases at V and 5 bases at J, with 16 bases in the middle. The CDR3 is 15 residues long. CDR1 is SGDLS, CDR2 YYNGEE, per germline.